This T cell receptor beta chain emerged from a study of blood T cell repertoires in COVID-19 (dated by TCRdb to 2020 to 2021). At the level of the whole study: Samples from collaborators originated in the United States, Italy and Spain and spanned both the acute and convalescent phases of COVID-19. Subjects who had been exposed to COVID-19, were actively infected with it, or had recovered from it provided the deeply sampled blood TCRbeta repertoires that made up the dataset. Where available, HLA class I and class II types were obtained from metadata supplied by the sample provider rather than from assay-based typing. The material from the prospective study consisted of cDNA or gDNA derived from T cells, B-cell-depleted T cells, or PBMCs. The sample metadata nearly always contained a de-identified subject ID, COVID-19 status, age in years and sex. Samples were obtained from the ongoing ImmuneRACE study (first 160 participants) and from roughly 1,300 subjects provided by 6 global collaborators. A freely available public database, intended as a resource for researchers studying the immune response to SARS-CoV-2, is where the repertoires were released.

The germline V gene (reference sequence) specifies SGHNT as CDR1 and YYREEE as CDR2. Reading from cysteine to phenylalanine, the CDR3 counts 15 amino acids. Only CDR3 DNA remains: 45 bases, in frame from the first base. At the junction V is shortened by 0 bases and J by 6 bases, with 14 bases in between. Study-wide conclusions, independent of this receptor: How much clinical and demographic metadata was included differed by source and by participant, and the metadata was provided uncurated.

A remark on this clone: Its antigen is still unknown. It has no much larger one-base neighbor in the sample; base qualities were not kept.

TCRbeta CDR3 regions were amplified from genomic DNA by means of the immunoSEQ Assay, a bias-controlled multiplex PCR. As for how the authors treated the data: The number of nucleated cells in each sample was estimated by amplification of reference gene primers within the assay. To quantify the absolute abundance of each unique TCRbeta CDR3 rearrangement, sequence reads were collapsed and filtered. For each sample, productive Simpson clonality was calculated by taking the square root of Simpson's diversity index across productive rearrangements. TCRdb took this table from immuneACCESS and kept in-frame rearrangements with V and J called. Such tables lack part of the clones; where checked against another copy, unresolved V genes explain under half of the gap, and the rest is unexplained. V and J calls and clone size are copied from that table; D and trimming were computed from the DNA. For this sample the table gives 130,000 or so clones, of which 88% were detected only once. The ten biggest clones cover roughly 1.4% of the sample.

Each collaborating institution followed its own protocols to collect whole blood in K2EDTA tubes. For TCRbeta analysis, collaborators shipped samples as frozen whole blood, isolated PBMCs, or DNA extracted from either of those sample types. The origin of this receptor is a human donor in a cohort sampled during active COVID-19. Recombination linked TRBV5-4 to TRBJ2-3, with TRBD1 tentatively as D gene (5 bases match). Input material: peripheral blood. The CDR3: CASSLEQASKDTQYF. The DNA sequence is TGTGCCAGCAGCTTGGAACAGGCCTCTAAGGATACGCAGTATTTT.